The 13 T cell receptor beta chains in this list originate from one sample, sequenced in a study of cytomegalovirus exposure and HLA in healthy donors. 60 Vbeta and 13 Jbeta primers were used in PCR. Method: immunoSEQ multiplex PCR; TCRdb's copy keeps in-frame clones and lacks some. The sample holds 80,000 to 95,000 clones; 75% to 85% are singletons and the top ten take approximately 1.9%. What was sequenced was PBMCs. These receptors were taken from a woman aged 25 to 45 in good health and CMV-seronegative.

V and J are TRBV6-1 and TRBJ2-1, with 9 bases identical to TRBD1. The CDR3 totals 14 residues. From germline, CDR1 is MNHNS and CDR2 SASEGT. V lost 2 bases and J lost 9; bases outside the gene matches: 5. CDR3 sequence reads: CASSELTGGGEQFF. CDR3 bases: TGTGCCAGCAGTGAATTGACAGGGGGTGGTGAGCAGTTCTTC.

The table lists this clone with a count of one. V usage is TRBV28 and J usage is TRBJ1-3, with 8 bases lining up with TRBD1. From germline, CDR1 is MDHEN and CDR2 SYDVKM. The CDR3 length is 14 residues. The J segment lost 5 bases and the V segment lost 6 bases, leaving 6 bases of the junction unmatched. The CDR3 coding sequence is TGTGCCAGCAGCCTGGACAGGGAGAGAAACACCATATATTTT. It translates to CASSLDRERNTIYF. Full variable domain (remainder filled in from reference TRBV28 and TRBJ1-3): DVKVTQSSRYLVKRTGEKVFLECVQDMDHENMFWYRQDPGLGLRLIYFSYDVKMKEKGDIPEGYSVSREKKERFSLILESASTNQTSMYLCASSLDRERNTIYFGEGSWLTVV.

This clone was detected only once. V gene TRBV19 combines with J gene TRBJ1-3; a weak D match, TRBD1 (6 bases). V was pared by 6 bases and J by 0 bases, with 15 bases between. This CDR3 is 16 amino acids long. Germline-derived CDR1 and CDR2 are LNHDA and SQIVND (reference sequence). The CDR3, as DNA: TGTGCCAGTAGCGTCGCACAGACAGGCTCTGGAAACACCATATATTTT. Protein: CASSVAQTGSGNTIYF.

A single count supports this clone. The chain employs TRBV9 and TRBJ1-2; 9 nucleotides line up with TRBD1. Germline CDR1 SGDLS, CDR2 YYNGEE. The trim removed 2 bases at V and 5 bases at J, leaving 1 base unmatched. The CDR3 spans 13 residues. The CDR3 coding sequence is TGTGCCAGCAGCGTGGACAGGGGATATGGCTACACCTTC. Translated: CASSVDRGYGYTF.

This clone was found a few times. The chain joins TRBV19 to TRBJ2-4, with D perhaps TRBD1 (5 bases). The V and J ends lost 8 bases and 1 base respectively, with 9 bases between them. The CDR3 extends over 13 amino acids. The V gene's germline CDR1 is LNHDA and CDR2 SQIVND (reference sequence). The CDR3 DNA reads TGTGCCAGTGGACACTTGGCCAAAAACATTCAGTACTTC. Translating gives CASGHLAKNIQYF.

CDR3: CASSVTGGNQPQHF. The CDR3 region has the DNA TGTGCCAGCAGCGTGACAGGGGGGAATCAGCCCCAGCATTTT. The chain uses TRBV9 and TRBJ1-5; 9 bases align to TRBD1. This CDR3 contains 14 residues. The germline V gene encodes CDR1 SGDLS and CDR2 YYNGEE. V lost 2 bases, J lost 4 bases, and 1 base stayed unmatched.

The chain uses TRBV7-2 and TRBJ1-6; D unclear. V was trimmed by 4 bases and J by 15 bases, leaving 16 bases between them. In germline, CDR1 is SGHTA, CDR2 FQGNSA. The CDR3 runs 13 residues. CDR3 bases: TGTGCCAGCAGCTCGGGAACCTTCACGGACCTCCACTTT. This translates into CASSSGTFTDLHF.

V and J are TRBV10-3 and TRBJ2-3, with TRBD2 matching over 8 bases. Germline V gene sequence: CDR1 ENHRY, CDR2 SYGVKD. CDR3 length: 17 amino acids. The junction had 7 bases not matched to a gene; V was cut back by 1 base and J by 1 base. The CDR3 nucleotides read TGTGCCATCAGTGAGTGGGAGCGGGAGAAAGGCACAGATACGCAGTATTTT. As protein: CAISEWEREKGTDTQYF.

A few counts support this clone. The chain carries TRBV7-2 and TRBJ1-1; no clear D. This CDR3 region has 13 residues. Deletions cut 7 bases from V and 0 bases from J, with 9 bases between. Germline CDR1 is SGHTA and CDR2 is FQGNSA. This CDR3 reads CASNQRMNTEAFF. The CDR3 nucleotides are TGTGCCAGCAACCAGCGCATGAACACTGAAGCTTTCTTT.

The chain has TRBV5-6 and TRBJ1-5, with a possible D match to TRBD1 (5 bases). Trimming shortened V by 6 bases and J by 2 bases, and 15 bases separated the two germline ends. CDR3 length equals 15 residues. Germline CDR1 is SGHDT and CDR2 is YYEEEE. The CDR3 here is CASTRRGVGNQPQHF. As DNA, the CDR3 is TGTGCCAGCACCCGGCGGGGGGTCGGCAATCAGCCCCAGCATTTT.

This clone was counted a few times. The chain joins TRBV18 to TRBJ1-1; TRBD1 matches at 9 bases. V lost 3 bases and J lost 0; bases outside the gene matches: 5. CDR1 and CDR2 (germline): KGHSH, LQKENI. This CDR3 has 16 residues. The CDR3 nucleotides are TGTGCCAGCTCACCCCTAGACAGGGGGATGAACACTGAAGCTTTCTTT. This codes for CASSPLDRGMNTEAFF.

The chain employs TRBV7-9 and TRBJ2-5, with TRBD1 matching 9 bases. The V gene's germline CDR1 is SEHNR and CDR2 FQNEAQ (reference sequence). CDR3 length: 16 residues. V shed 1 base, J shed 7 bases, and the junction held 10 bases outside the gene matches. CDR3 nucleotide sequence: TGTGCCAGCAGCTTAGTCTCGGGACAGGGTTCCGGGACCCAGTACTTC. Amino acids: CASSLVSGQGSGTQYF.

The genes are TRBV29-1 and TRBJ2-1; 9 positions agree with TRBD2. With 1 base clipped from V and 7 bases from J, the junction kept 17 bases outside the gene matches. Germline V gene sequence: CDR1 SQVTM, CDR2 ANQGSEA. The CDR3 spans 18 residues. The CDR3 sequence: CSVEVGLARLHLGNEQFF. The CDR3 DNA is TGCAGCGTTGAAGTGGGACTAGCCCGCCTGCACCTTGGGAATGAGCAGTTCTTC.